The subject of this entry is one T cell receptor (beta chain). This specimen belongs to a study of blood T cell repertoires in COVID-19. Authors' data handling: By means of reference gene primer amplification, nucleated cell counts were estimated. Repertoires were generated with immunoSEQ multiplex PCR, while TCRdb's copy carries only in-frame clones and drops some. The V and J calls and clone size come from that table; D and trimming were worked out from the DNA. This table has 400,000 to 450,000 clones, over 75% appearing once. CDR3 size: 12 residues. Germline V CDR1 and CDR2: SQVTM, ANQGSEA. V was clipped by 4 bases and J by 7 bases; unmatched bases: 4.

Sequenced: peripheral blood. The clonotype was recovered from a woman aged 40 to 55 with COVID-19, enrolled during active disease. V is TRBV29-1 and J is TRBJ1-2; TRBD1 matches at 9 bases. In nucleotides, the CDR3 is TGCAGCGTTGCCGGACAGGGGTTTGGCTACACCTTC. Amino acids: CSVAGQGFGYTF.